The next 23 T cell receptor beta chains were all read from a single sample in a study of cytomegalovirus exposure and HLA in healthy donors. PCR amplification relied on 60 Vbeta primers (plus 13 Jbeta primers). Clones were sequenced by immunoSEQ multiplex PCR, and TCRdb holds only the in-frame ones, with some missing. The repertoire has about 96,000 clones, approximately 64% of them found once; the top ten carry approximately 3%. Sequencing was performed on PBMCs. The source is a man in his sixties in good health and CMV-seronegative.

The rearrangement uses TRBV5-4 and TRBJ2-2; 9 nucleotides line up with TRBD2. The V gene's germline CDR1 is SGHNT and CDR2 YYREEE (reference sequence). The V and J ends lost 4 bases and 2 bases, in that order; junction bases with no gene match: 9. The CDR3 contains 17 residues. DNA of the CDR3: TGTGCCAGCAGCCCCGACATAGCGGGAGTTAACACCGGGGAGCTGTTTTTT. This translates into CASSPDIAGVNTGELFF.

The gene calls are TRBV7-3 and TRBJ2-7, with D possibly being TRBD1 (5 bases). CDR1 and CDR2 (germline): SGHTA, FQGTGA. The CDR3 runs 13 residues. V gave up 5 bases and J gave up 5 bases, with 13 bases separating them. The CDR3, as DNA: TGTGCCAGCAGCCTATTTCAGGGCAACGAGCAGTACTTC. Translating it yields CASSLFQGNEQYF.

The chain combines TRBV6-6 with TRBJ1-1; a weak D match, TRBD1 (5 bases). Trimming took 2 bases from V and 2 from J, leaving 12 bases between them. The V gene's germline CDR1 is MNHNY and CDR2 SVGAGI (reference sequence). This CDR3 spans 15 amino acids. CDR3: CASSYRDRRNTEAFF. CDR3 DNA: TGTGCCAGCAGTTACCGCGACAGAAGAAACACTGAAGCTTTCTTT.

The V gene is TRBV29-1, the J gene TRBJ1-1; D gene ambiguous. From germline, CDR1 is SQVTM and CDR2 ANQGSEA. The CDR3 covers 11 residues. With 4 bases removed from V and 5 bases from J, the gap between germline ends came to 8 bases. The CDR3 reads CSVGGGTEAFF. CDR3 nucleotide sequence: TGCAGCGTTGGGGGAGGGACTGAAGCTTTCTTT.

This clone has a handful of counts. V usage is TRBV27 and J usage is TRBJ2-3; 9 bases line up with TRBD2. V was clipped by 3 bases and J by 0 bases; unmatched bases: 4. This CDR3 region has 16 residues. Germline V CDR1 and CDR2: MNHEY, SMNVEV (reference sequence). The CDR3 DNA reads TGTGCCAGCAGTTTTTTAGCGGGGGCCAGCACAGATACGCAGTATTTT. Translated: CASSFLAGASTDTQYF.

The chain is built from TRBV7-9 and TRBJ1-4; D might be TRBD1 (6 bases). CDR3 length equals 16 residues. CDR1 and CDR2 from the germline V gene are SEHNR and FQNEAQ (reference sequence). V was trimmed by 4 bases and J by 8 bases, leaving 20 bases between them. The chain's CDR3 is CASSWGMEDSREKLFF. CDR3 coding DNA: TGTGCCAGCAGCTGGGGAATGGAGGACAGTCGAGAAAAACTGTTTTTT.

The sample holds one count of this clone. The chain combines TRBV10-1 with TRBJ2-1, with D unresolved. V was pared by 4 bases and J by 9 bases, with 7 bases between. This CDR3 is 11 amino acids long. CDR1 and CDR2 (germline): WNHNN, SYGVQD (reference sequence). The CDR3 sequence: CASSGPSEQFF. Written as DNA, the CDR3 is TGCGCCAGCAGTGGGCCTAGTGAGCAGTTCTTC.

The chain recombines TRBV6-5 with TRBJ2-3; a weak D match, TRBD2 (6 bases). Germline V lookup: CDR1 MNHEY, CDR2 SVGAGI. V shed 7 bases and J shed 0 bases, with 14 bases lying between them. The CDR3 totals 15 residues. The CDR3 nucleotides read TGTGCCAGCATACGGAGGGGCCAAAGCACAGATACGCAGTATTTT. It yields the protein CASIRRGQSTDTQYF.

This sequence joins TRBV14 and TRBJ2-1, with TRBD2 matching 8 bases. The CDR3 is 15 amino acids. Per the germline V gene, CDR1 is SGHDN and CDR2 is FVKESK. The trim removed 5 bases at V and 7 bases at J, leaving 10 bases unmatched. The CDR3 sequence is CASSESGGRGNEQFF. The CDR3 DNA reads as TGTGCCAGCAGCGAATCGGGGGGGCGCGGAAATGAGCAGTTCTTC. The variable domain in full, completed from reference TRBV14 and TRBJ2-1, reads EAGVTQFPSHSVIEKGQTVTLRCDPISGHDNLYWYRRVMGKEIKFLLHFVKESKQDESGMPNNRFLAERTGGTYSTLKVQPAELEDSGVYFCASSESGGRGNEQFFGPGTRLTVL.

This clone was detected only a few times. This rearrangement joins TRBV30 to TRBJ2-7, with a possible D match to TRBD1 (5 bases). Trimming cost V 0 bases and J 0 bases, with 27 bases left between them. The CDR3 loop spans 20 amino acids. The germline gives CDR1 GTSNPN, CDR2 SVGIG (reference sequence). CDR3 amino acids: CAWSVLPLSSGRAFSYEQYF. In DNA form, the CDR3 reads TGTGCCTGGAGTGTACTTCCCCTCTCCTCGGGCAGGGCCTTCTCCTACGAGCAGTACTTC.

The rearrangement links TRBV6-5 to TRBJ2-7; a possible D gene is TRBD2 (6 bases). CDR1 and CDR2 (germline): MNHEY, SVGAGI. This CDR3 is built from 14 residues. The V end lost 6 bases, the J end lost 2 bases, and 14 bases lay between the germline ends. CDR3 in DNA: TGTGCCAGCAGGGAGGGTAATCCGACCTACGAGCAGTACTTC. It codes for CASREGNPTYEQYF.

The rearrangement uses TRBV4-1 and TRBJ1-2; TRBD1 matches 9 bases. From germline, CDR1 is MGHRA and CDR2 YSYEKL. Trimming cost V 4 bases and J 5 bases; bases outside gene matches: 8. The CDR3 has 15 residues. The CDR3: CASSRPGTGRYGYTF. The CDR3 DNA reads TGCGCCAGCAGCCGTCCCGGGACAGGGAGGTATGGCTACACCTTC.

The V and J genes are TRBV9 and TRBJ1-3; D is unclear. Looked up from germline, CDR1 is SGDLS and CDR2 is YYNGEE. This CDR3 has 14 amino acids. V dropped 3 bases and J dropped 3 bases, with 10 bases sitting between them. The chain's CDR3 is CASSDLRSGNTIYF. CDR3 nucleotides: TGTGCCAGCAGCGACTTGAGGAGTGGAAACACCATATATTTT.

The V call is TRBV5-1, the J call TRBJ2-3, with TRBD1 as a possible D gene (6 bases). V dropped 0 bases and J dropped 2 bases, with 13 bases sitting between them. In germline, CDR1 is SGHRS, CDR2 YFSETQ. The CDR3 has 16 residues. The CDR3 here is CASSLAAGVVTDTQYF. CDR3 coding DNA: TGCGCCAGCAGCTTGGCAGCAGGGGTAGTCACAGATACGCAGTATTTT.

V gene TRBV7-6 combines with J gene TRBJ2-2; no clear D gene. CDR3 length: 13 residues. Trimming removed 0 bases from V and 7 bases from J, with 6 bases in between. Germline V CDR1 and CDR2: SGHVS, FNYEAQ. CDR3 in DNA: TGTGCCAGCAGCTTAGCCTCAGTCGGGGAGCTGTTTTTT. Translating gives CASSLASVGELFF. Full variable domain (missing parts from reference TRBV7-6 and TRBJ2-2): GAGVSQSPRYKVTKRGQDVALRCDPISGHVSLYWYRQALGQGPEFLTYFNYEAQQDKSGLPNDRFSAERPEGSISTLTIQRTEQRDSAMYRCASSLASVGELFFGEGSRLTVL.

The V and J genes are TRBV2 and TRBJ1-6; D might be TRBD1 (6 bases). CDR3 size: 15 residues. Germline V gene sequence: CDR1 SNHLY, CDR2 FYNNEI. With 3 bases removed from V and 7 bases from J, the gap between germline ends came to 13 bases. CDR3 DNA: TGTGCCAGCAGTGAGGCAGGGGTAAGGAATTCACCCCTCCACTTT. Protein: CASSEAGVRNSPLHF.

The V gene is TRBV4-1, the J gene TRBJ1-4; 12 nucleotides line up with TRBD1. CDR1 and CDR2 (germline): MGHRA, YSYEKL. Trimming at V came to 2 bases and at J to 0 bases, leaving 1 base not matched to a gene. CDR3 length: 17 residues. The CDR3 region is CASSQRDRGPTNEKLFF. CDR3 bases: TGCGCCAGCAGCCAACGGGACAGGGGGCCAACTAATGAAAAACTGTTTTTT.

This chain uses TRBV18 with TRBJ1-4, with D possibly TRBD1 on 5 matching bases. Trimming took 5 bases from V and 1 from J, leaving 17 bases between them. Germline values: CDR1 KGHSH, CDR2 LQKENI. This CDR3 region has 17 residues. The DNA of the CDR3 is TGTGCCAGCTCAGGGGCACCCCCTCAAGGAACTAATGAAAAACTGTTTTTT. This translates into CASSGAPPQGTNEKLFF.

This rearrangement joins TRBV2 to TRBJ1-1; perhaps TRBD1 as D (5 bases). Germline-derived CDR1 and CDR2 are SNHLY and FYNNEI. V shed 8 bases and J shed 5 bases, with 21 bases lying between them. The CDR3 is 15 amino acids. CDR3 sequence: CASGHYRIGGTEAFF. As DNA, the CDR3 is TGTGCCAGCGGTCACTACAGGATCGGTGGGACTGAAGCTTTCTTT. The full variable domain, in which reference TRBV2 and TRBJ1-1 provide the parts outside the CDR3, is EPEVTQTPSHQVTQMGQEVILRCVPISNHLYFYWYRQILGQKVEFLVSFYNNEISEKSEIFDDQFSVERPDGSNFTLKIRSTKLEDSAMYFCASGHYRIGGTEAFFGQGTRLTVV.

The rearrangement uses TRBV19 and TRBJ2-7, with TRBD1 identical over 7 bases. Germline V CDR1 and CDR2: LNHDA, SQIVND (reference sequence). This CDR3 is built from 14 residues. With V trimmed by 3 bases and J by 5 bases, 7 bases remained unmatched. In DNA, the CDR3 is TGTGCCAGTAGTATTGGAGACAGGGCTGACGAGCAGTACTTC. This encodes CASSIGDRADEQYF.

The chain couples TRBV29-1 to TRBJ2-3; TRBD2 matches at 8 bases. The CDR3 has 14 residues. Trimming took 7 bases from V and 6 from J; bases not matched to a gene: 12. Looked up from germline, CDR1 is SQVTM and CDR2 is ANQGSEA. CDR3 loop: CSAVRGGRLDTQYF. In nucleotides, the CDR3 is TGCAGCGCCGTCCGGGGGGGGCGCCTGGATACGCAGTATTTT.

This clone is medium-sized. CDR3 bases: TGTGCCAGCAGTGTCACGTACACAGGGGACACTGAAGCTTTCTTT. This encodes CASSVTYTGDTEAFF. The chain is built from TRBV6-5 and TRBJ1-1; 7 positions match TRBD1. Germline CDR1 and CDR2: MNHEY and SVGAGI. The CDR3 covers 15 residues. Trimming took 5 bases from V and 3 from J; bases not matched to a gene: 9.

The chain links TRBV7-9 to TRBJ2-4; possibly TRBD1 for D (6 bases). The CDR3 covers 15 residues. V was trimmed by 3 bases and J by 8 bases, leaving 17 bases between them. Looked up from germline, CDR1 is SEHNR and CDR2 is FQNEAQ (reference sequence). CDR3 in DNA: TGTGCCAGCAGCTTTCCTTCACAGGGAATATACATTCAGTACTTC. It is translated as CASSFPSQGIYIQYF. The variable domain in full, with the rest retrieved from reference TRBV7-9 and TRBJ2-4, is DTGVSQNPRHKITKRGQNVTFRCDPISEHNRLYWYRQTLGQGPEFLTYFQNEAQLEKSRLLSDRFSAERPKGSFSTLEIQRTEQGDSAMYLCASSFPSQGIYIQYFGAGTRLSVL.